This is a list of T cell receptor beta chains from one sample in a study of control samples from healthy donors and cancer patients. The data were produced by immunoSEQ multiplex PCR, yet TCRdb's version contains in-frame clones alone and is incomplete. The data contain approximately 94,000 clones, more than 85% of them singletons. The sample taken for sequencing was blood. Receptor source: a woman aged 45-59 years in good health. Both conserved end residues are part of each CDR3. A D gene is named only where the DNA matches it firmly. Size values are once, few and many counts, or a class for expanded clones, and some rows have none.

j_call d_call v_call clone_size cdr3_aa cdr3_nt
TRBJ1-1 TRBD1 TRBV6-6 NA CASLTGGDTEAFF TGTGCCAGCCTCACAGGGGGCGACACTGAAGCTTTCTTT
TRBJ2-3 NA TRBV7-9 once CASSSHYVFTLTDTQYF TGTGCCAGCAGCTCCCATTACGTCTTCACCCTCACAGATACGCAGTATTTT
TRBJ2-3 TRBD2 TRBV5-4 NA CASSFLIAGDHTDTQYF TGTGCCAGCAGCTTTTTAATAGCGGGGGACCACACAGATACGCAGTATTTT
TRBJ2-2 TRBD2 TRBV9 NA CASSPRSWTSAGELFF TGTGCCAGCAGCCCCCGATCTTGGACTAGCGCCGGGGAGCTGTTTTTT
TRBJ2-5 NA TRBV18 NA CASSPNGLQETQYF TGTGCCAGCTCACCGAACGGGTTACAAGAGACCCAGTACTTC
TRBJ1-5 NA TRBV19 NA CASSIGAGRNQPQHF TGTGCCAGTAGTATAGGTGCAGGGAGAAATCAGCCCCAGCATTTT
TRBJ2-3 TRBD1 TRBV5-1 NA CASSQGTGGSSDTQYF TGCGCCAGCAGCCAGGGGACAGGGGGCTCGTCAGATACGCAGTATTTT
TRBJ2-1 NA TRBV20-1 NA CSASPHNEQFF TGCAGTGCTAGCCCACATAATGAGCAGTTCTTC
TRBJ1-1 TRBD1 TRBV9 NA CASSVGQGGYAFF TGTGCCAGCAGCGTCGGACAGGGAGGGTATGCTTTCTTT
TRBJ1-1 NA TRBV6-6 NA CASSYPARQALAEAFF TGTGCCAGCAGTTATCCCGCTCGACAGGCCCTCGCTGAAGCTTTCTTT
TRBJ2-2 NA TRBV18 NA CASSPAYGELFF TGTGCCAGCTCACCCGCGTACGGGGAGCTGTTTTTT
TRBJ1-1 NA TRBV19 NA CASSISGMNTEAFF TGTGCCAGTAGTATTTCAGGGATGAACACTGAAGCTTTCTTT
TRBJ2-3 NA TRBV20-1 NA CSPLADTQYF TGCAGTCCCCTGGCAGATACGCAGTATTTT
TRBJ2-2 NA TRBV6-5 NA CASRRGGSTGELFF TGTGCCAGCAGGAGGGGAGGTAGCACCGGGGAGCTGTTTTTT
TRBJ2-2 TRBD1 TRBV19 NA CASKLQGAVGELFF TGTGCCAGTAAACTACAGGGGGCGGTCGGGGAGCTGTTTTTT
TRBJ1-6 NA TRBV4-3 once CASSQDPSGRNSPLHF TGCGCCAGCAGCCAAGATCCATCGGGGAGGAATTCACCCCTCCACTTT
TRBJ2-1 NA TRBV18 NA CASSRGLNEQFF TGTGCCAGCTCACGGGGGCTCAATGAGCAGTTCTTC
TRBJ2-2 NA TRBV19 once CASSITGAAGELFF TGTGCCAGTAGTATAACGGGGGCGGCCGGGGAGCTGTTTTTT
TRBJ1-1 NA TRBV5-1 NA CASSLWVNTEAFF TGCGCCAGCAGCCTTTGGGTGAACACTGAAGCTTTCTTT
TRBJ2-2 NA TRBV29-1 NA CSATGGGGPGELFF TGCAGCGCCACCGGAGGGGGGGGGCCCGGGGAGCTGTTTTTT
TRBJ1-6 NA TRBV5-4 NA CAIRTDYNSPLHF TGTGCCATTAGGACAGACTATAATTCACCCCTCCACTTT
TRBJ2-1 NA TRBV7-8 once CASSSTRSWDEQFF TGTGCCAGCAGCTCCACCCGCTCGTGGGATGAGCAGTTCTTC
TRBJ2-7 NA TRBV3-1/TRBV3-2 NA CASSQMSSSSYEQYF TGTGCCAGCAGCCAAATGTCCAGTAGCTCCTACGAGCAGTACTTC
TRBJ2-1 TRBD2 TRBV27 few CASSPLASGREQFF TGTGCCAGCAGTCCCCTGGCTAGCGGGAGGGAGCAGTTCTTC
TRBJ1-6 NA TRBV7-3 NA CASSPGPRDNSPLHF TGTGCCAGCAGCCCCGGGCCACGCGATAATTCACCCCTCCACTTT
TRBJ1-5 NA TRBV18 NA CASSPGRVEPQHF TGTGCCAGCTCACCAGGAAGGGTGGAGCCCCAGCATTTT
TRBJ1-1 NA TRBV9 NA CASSPRWGTEAFF TGTGCCAGCAGCCCCCGGTGGGGCACTGAAGCTTTCTTT
TRBJ2-1 TRBD1 TRBV4-1 NA CASSPRRTGGFSSYNEQFF TGCGCCAGCAGCCCCCGTCGGACAGGGGGCTTCAGCTCCTACAATGAGCAGTTCTTC
TRBJ2-1 TRBD2 TRBV19 few CASRAGTTASDEQFF TGTGCCAGTAGGGCCGGGACTACCGCCTCCGATGAGCAGTTCTTC
TRBJ2-2 TRBD1 TRBV14 NA CASSHRQGVRNTGELFF TGTGCCAGCAGCCACCGCCAGGGGGTGAGGAACACCGGGGAGCTGTTTTTT
TRBJ1-5 TRBD1 TRBV24-1 NA CATSDGQGGGPQHF TGTGCCACCAGCGATGGACAGGGAGGGGGTCCCCAGCATTTT
TRBJ2-7 NA TRBV5-1 NA CASSLGWMADQYF TGCGCCAGCAGCTTGGGATGGATGGCGGACCAGTACTTC
TRBJ2-5 NA TRBV25-1 NA CASSDEFADEYQETQYF TGTGCCAGCAGTGATGAATTCGCAGACGAATACCAAGAGACCCAGTACTTC
TRBJ1-4 TRBD1 TRBV6-5 NA CASSTQGASNEKLFF TGTGCCAGCAGCACACAGGGGGCGTCTAATGAAAAACTGTTTTTT
TRBJ2-7 NA TRBV10-3 few CAISGDEGGAYEQYF TGTGCCATCAGTGGCGACGAGGGGGGGGCCTACGAGCAGTACTTC
TRBJ2-2 NA TRBV5-6 few CASSLAGGFQDTGELFF TGTGCCAGCAGCTTGGCCGGGGGATTTCAGGACACCGGGGAGCTGTTTTTT
TRBJ2-7 NA TRBV10-3 NA CAISESGGPTYEQYF TGTGCCATCAGTGAGTCAGGGGGACCAACCTACGAGCAGTACTTC
TRBJ2-3 TRBD2 TRBV2 NA CASKREGVDTQYF TGTGCCAGCAAAAGGGAGGGAGTAGATACGCAGTATTTT
TRBJ1-6 NA TRBV27 NA CASSWYSSRSYNSPLHF TGTGCCAGCAGTTGGTACAGCTCGCGCTCCTATAATTCACCCCTCCACTTT
TRBJ1-4 TRBD1 TRBV25-1 once CASSEDPPLGTGNEKLFF TGTGCCAGCAGTGAAGACCCCCCTTTGGGGACAGGGAATGAAAAACTGTTTTTT
TRBJ1-3 TRBD1 TRBV19 NA CASSSDRVAGNTIYF TGTGCCAGTAGTTCGGACAGGGTCGCTGGAAACACCATATATTTT
TRBJ1-1 TRBD1 TRBV7-2 NA CASSAIETGEAFF TGTGCCAGCAGCGCAATAGAGACAGGGGAAGCTTTCTTT
TRBJ2-2 TRBD2 TRBV7-3 once CASSSLTGGAGELFF TGTGCCAGCAGCTCCCTCACGGGAGGTGCCGGGGAGCTGTTTTTT
TRBJ1-3 NA TRBV19 NA CASSIVATVSGNTIYF TGTGCCAGTAGTATAGTTGCGACAGTCTCTGGAAACACCATATATTTT
TRBJ2-3 NA TRBV9 NA CASKRTGTDTQYF TGTGCCAGCAAGAGGACGGGCACAGATACGCAGTATTTT
TRBJ2-5 TRBD2 TRBV7-3 NA CASSFGGGAEETQYF TGTGCCAGCAGCTTTGGCGGGGGGGCAGAAGAGACCCAGTACTTC
TRBJ2-3 TRBD1 TRBV4-3 NA CASSQDGGQGVSTDTQYF TGCGCCAGCAGCCAAGATGGGGGACAGGGGGTAAGCACAGATACGCAGTATTTT
TRBJ2-2 TRBD2 TRBV19 NA CASFPRPLAGLPGELFF TGTGCCAGTTTCCCGAGGCCATTAGCGGGTTTGCCCGGGGAGCTGTTTTTT
TRBJ2-1 NA TRBV5-4 NA CASSSTSHNEQFF TGTGCCAGCAGCTCGACCTCACACAATGAGCAGTTCTTC
TRBJ1-4 TRBD1 TRBV15 NA CATSRDRDRDREKLFF TGTGCCACCAGCAGAGATCGTGACAGGGACCGGGAAAAACTGTTTTTT
TRBJ1-3 NA TRBV2 NA CASSTDRDTGNTIYF TGTGCCAGCAGTACAGACCGGGACACGGGAAACACCATATATTTT
TRBJ1-2 NA TRBV9 NA CASSPERVGNYGYTF TGTGCCAGCAGCCCCGAAAGGGTAGGGAACTATGGCTACACCTTC
TRBJ1-2 NA TRBV27 NA CASSPHQGLNYGYTF TGTGCCAGCAGTCCACATCAGGGCCTTAACTATGGCTACACCTTC
TRBJ1-5 NA TRBV4-1 NA CASSQAWGGQPQHF TGCGCCAGCAGCCAAGCCTGGGGCGGGCAGCCCCAGCATTTT
TRBJ2-5 NA TRBV9 NA CASSVEAGLETQYF TGTGCCAGCAGCGTAGAGGCTGGGTTGGAGACCCAGTACTTC
TRBJ2-3 TRBD1 TRBV30 few CAWSVPGQGHNTDTQYF TGTGCCTGGAGTGTACCCGGACAGGGACACAACACAGATACGCAGTATTTT
TRBJ1-3 TRBD1 TRBV29-1 few CSVVLTGQGHTIYF TGCAGCGTTGTCCTTACGGGACAGGGGCACACCATATATTTT
TRBJ2-1 TRBD1 TRBV11-3 NA CASSGQGGEQFF TGTGCCAGCAGTGGACAGGGAGGTGAGCAGTTCTTC